This T cell receptor beta chain is from a study of blood T cell repertoires in COVID-19 (dated by TCRdb to 2018 to 2020). At the level of the whole study: Collaborator samples came from the United States, Italy and Spain and covered acute and convalescent phases of COVID-19. The prospective study material was composed of cDNA or gDNA derived from T cells, B-cell-depleted T cells, or PBMCs. The dataset comprised deeply sampled blood TCRbeta repertoires from subjects exposed to, actively infected with, or recovered from COVID-19. The repertoires were released in a freely available public database intended as a resource for research on the immune response to SARS-CoV-2. The samples were drawn from the first 160 participants of the ongoing ImmuneRACE study and from under 1,500 subjects provided by 6 global collaborators. Sample metadata almost always included a de-identified subject ID, COVID-19 status, age in years and sex. Where available, HLA class I and class II types were obtained from metadata supplied by the sample provider rather than from assay-based typing. Broad study findings and their caveats: How much clinical and demographic metadata was included differed by source and by participant, and the metadata was provided uncurated.

For this chain, trimming is 3 bases at the V end and 6 bases at the J end, and the number of junction bases without a gene match is 6. Its CDR3 holds 14 amino acids, cysteine through phenylalanine. CDR3 DNA is the only sequence kept; it has 42 bases, read in frame from the first base. CDR1 SGHTA and CDR2 FQGNSA were looked up in the germline V gene. The immunoSEQ Assay, a bias-controlled multiplex PCR, was used to amplify TCRbeta CDR3 regions from genomic DNA. For the original study's pipeline: Within the assay, amplification of reference gene primers was used to estimate how many nucleated cells each sample contained. To quantify the absolute abundance of each unique TCRbeta CDR3 rearrangement, sequence reads were collapsed and filtered. For each sample, productive Simpson clonality was calculated as the square root of Simpson's diversity index over productive rearrangements. Imported from immuneACCESS, the table was reduced by TCRdb to in-frame sequences with V and J called. These copies leave out some clones; in studies compared against another copy, an unresolved V gene accounts for under half, and the cause of the remainder is not known. V, J and clone size derive from that table, while D and trimming were established from the DNA sequence. Across this sample there are about 210,000 clones, with 88% seen only once. The ten largest make up roughly 0.7% of the sample.

The collaborating institutions used their own protocols to collect whole blood in K2EDTA tubes. Collaborator samples were shipped for TCRbeta analysis as frozen whole blood, isolated PBMCs, or DNA extracted from either sample type. Concerning this clone: The target of this receptor is not known. No per-base quality is available; no much larger clone lies one base away.

The rearranged chain carries TRBV7-2 and TRBJ1-2; 8 nucleotides in the junction match TRBD1. Sequences were obtained from peripheral blood. This TCR came from a man aged 40-50 years with acute or convalescent COVID-19. In nucleotides, the sequence is TGTGCCAGCAGCTTTGGTATGACAGGGGATGGCTACACCTTC. Its protein product is CASSFGMTGDGYTF. The CDR3 plus the reference TRBV7-2 and TRBJ1-2 genes for the other parts give the full variable domain: GAGVSQSPSNKVTEKGKDVELRCDPISGHTALYWYRQSLGQGLEFLIYFQGNSAPDKSGLPSDRFSAERTGGSVSTLTIQRTQQEDSAVYLCASSFGMTGDGYTFGSGTRLTVV.